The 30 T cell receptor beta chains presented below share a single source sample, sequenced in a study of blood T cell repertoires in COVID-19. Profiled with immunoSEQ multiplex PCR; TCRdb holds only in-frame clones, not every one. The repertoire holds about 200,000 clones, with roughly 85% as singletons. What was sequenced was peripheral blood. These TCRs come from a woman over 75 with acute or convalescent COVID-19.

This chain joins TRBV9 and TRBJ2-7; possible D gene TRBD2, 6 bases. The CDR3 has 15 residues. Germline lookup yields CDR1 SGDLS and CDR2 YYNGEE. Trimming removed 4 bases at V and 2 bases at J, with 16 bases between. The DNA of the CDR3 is TGTGCCAGCAGCCGCGGAGGGGCCGGAACCTACGAGCAGTACTTC. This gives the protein CASSRGGAGTYEQYF.

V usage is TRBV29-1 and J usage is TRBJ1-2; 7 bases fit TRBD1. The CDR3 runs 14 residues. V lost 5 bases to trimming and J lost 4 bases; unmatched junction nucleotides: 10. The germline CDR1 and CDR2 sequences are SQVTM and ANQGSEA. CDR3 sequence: CSVHVQGPLYGYTF. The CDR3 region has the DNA TGCAGCGTTCACGTACAGGGGCCCCTCTATGGCTACACCTTC.

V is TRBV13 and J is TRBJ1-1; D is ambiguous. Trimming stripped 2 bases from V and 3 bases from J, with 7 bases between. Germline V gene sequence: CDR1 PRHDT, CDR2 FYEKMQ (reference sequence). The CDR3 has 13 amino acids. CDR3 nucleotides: TGTGCCAGCAGCTTACAGAGGGACACTGAAGCTTTCTTT. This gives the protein CASSLQRDTEAFF.

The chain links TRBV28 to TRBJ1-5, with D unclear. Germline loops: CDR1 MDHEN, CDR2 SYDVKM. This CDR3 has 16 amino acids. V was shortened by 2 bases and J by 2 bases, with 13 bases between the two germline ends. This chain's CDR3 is CASSLGRVGGNQPQHF. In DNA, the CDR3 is TGTGCCAGCAGTTTAGGGCGGGTGGGCGGCAATCAGCCCCAGCATTTT.

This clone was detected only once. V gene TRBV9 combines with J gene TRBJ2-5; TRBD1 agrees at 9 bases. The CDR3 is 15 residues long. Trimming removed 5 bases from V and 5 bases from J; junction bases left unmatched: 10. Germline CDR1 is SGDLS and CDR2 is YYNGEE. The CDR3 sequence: CASSIGQGFHETQYF. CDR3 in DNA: TGTGCCAGCAGTATCGGACAGGGGTTTCACGAGACCCAGTACTTC.

The CDR3 protein is CASSYSIAGVTDTQYF. CDR3 in DNA: TGTGCCAGCAGTTACTCGATTGCGGGGGTGACAGATACGCAGTATTTT. The rearrangement links TRBV6-5 to TRBJ2-3; 7 bases are shared with TRBD2. V dropped 0 bases and J dropped 3; count of bases not matched to a gene: 6. CDR3 length: 16 residues. The germline CDR1 and CDR2 sequences are MNHEY and SVGAGI.

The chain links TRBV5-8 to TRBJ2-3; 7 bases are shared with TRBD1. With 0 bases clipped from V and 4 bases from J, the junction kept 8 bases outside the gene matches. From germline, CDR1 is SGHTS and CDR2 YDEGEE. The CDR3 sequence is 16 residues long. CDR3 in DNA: TGTGCCAGCAGCTTGGGAGAGGGGGCGAGGTCAGATACGCAGTATTTT. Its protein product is CASSLGEGARSDTQYF.

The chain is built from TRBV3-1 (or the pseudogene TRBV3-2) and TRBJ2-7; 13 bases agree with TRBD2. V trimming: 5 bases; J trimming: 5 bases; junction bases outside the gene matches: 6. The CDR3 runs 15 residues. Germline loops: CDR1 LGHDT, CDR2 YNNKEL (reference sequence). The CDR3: CASSNRLAGGHEQYF. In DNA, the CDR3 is TGTGCCAGCAGCAATCGACTAGCGGGAGGACACGAGCAGTACTTC.

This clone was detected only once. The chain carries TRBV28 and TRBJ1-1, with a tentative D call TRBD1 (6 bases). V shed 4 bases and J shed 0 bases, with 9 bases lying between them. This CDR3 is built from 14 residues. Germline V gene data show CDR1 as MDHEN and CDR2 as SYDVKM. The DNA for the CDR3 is TGTGCCAGCAGTTCCACAGGGATGAACACTGAAGCTTTCTTT. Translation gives CASSSTGMNTEAFF.

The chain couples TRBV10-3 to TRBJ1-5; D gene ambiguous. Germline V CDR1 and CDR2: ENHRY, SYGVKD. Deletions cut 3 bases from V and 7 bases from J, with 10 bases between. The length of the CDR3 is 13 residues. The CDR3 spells CAISDTVNQPQHF. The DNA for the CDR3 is TGTGCCATCAGTGATACGGTGAACCAGCCCCAGCATTTT.

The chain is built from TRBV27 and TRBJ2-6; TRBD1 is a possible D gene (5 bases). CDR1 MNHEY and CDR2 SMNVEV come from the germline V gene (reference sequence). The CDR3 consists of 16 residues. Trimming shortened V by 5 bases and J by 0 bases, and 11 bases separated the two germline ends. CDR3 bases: TGTGCCAGCAGTACCTACAGGTACTCTGGGGCCAACGTCCTGACTTTC. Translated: CASSTYRYSGANVLTF.

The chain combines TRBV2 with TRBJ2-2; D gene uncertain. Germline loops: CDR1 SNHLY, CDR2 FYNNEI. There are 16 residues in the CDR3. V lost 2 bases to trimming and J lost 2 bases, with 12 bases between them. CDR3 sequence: CASSEYGRANTGELFF. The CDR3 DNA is TGTGCCAGCAGTGAATATGGTCGCGCCAACACCGGGGAGCTGTTTTTT.

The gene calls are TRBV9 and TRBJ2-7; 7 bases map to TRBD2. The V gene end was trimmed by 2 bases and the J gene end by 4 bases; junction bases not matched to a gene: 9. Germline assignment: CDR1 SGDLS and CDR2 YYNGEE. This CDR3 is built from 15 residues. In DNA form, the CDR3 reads TGTGCCAGCAGCGTGAGGAGCGGGATGAGTTACGAGCAGTACTTC. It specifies CASSVRSGMSYEQYF.

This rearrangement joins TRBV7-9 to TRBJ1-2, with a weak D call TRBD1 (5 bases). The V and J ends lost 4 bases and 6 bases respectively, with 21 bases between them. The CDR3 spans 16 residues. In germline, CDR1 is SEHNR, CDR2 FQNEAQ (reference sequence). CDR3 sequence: CASSSLSRQPINGYTF. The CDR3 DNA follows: TGTGCCAGCAGCTCCCTTTCTCGACAGCCCATCAATGGCTACACCTTC.

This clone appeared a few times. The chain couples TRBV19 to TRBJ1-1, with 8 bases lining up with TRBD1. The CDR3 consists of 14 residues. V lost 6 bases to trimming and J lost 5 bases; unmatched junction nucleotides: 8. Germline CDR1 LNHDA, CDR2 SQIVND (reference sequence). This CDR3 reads CASSLGDRRTEAFF. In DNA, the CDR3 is TGTGCCAGTAGCCTGGGGGACAGGAGGACTGAAGCTTTCTTT.

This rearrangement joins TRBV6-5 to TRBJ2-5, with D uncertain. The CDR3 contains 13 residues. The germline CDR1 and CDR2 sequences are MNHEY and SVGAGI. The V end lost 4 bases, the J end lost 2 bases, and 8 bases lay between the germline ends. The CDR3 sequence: CASSFDKQETQYF. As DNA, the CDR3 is TGTGCCAGCAGTTTCGACAAGCAAGAGACCCAGTACTTC.

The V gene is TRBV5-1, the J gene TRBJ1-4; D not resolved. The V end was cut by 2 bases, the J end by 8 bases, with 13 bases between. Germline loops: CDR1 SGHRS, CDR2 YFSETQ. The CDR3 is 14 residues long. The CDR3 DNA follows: TGCGCCAGCAGCTTCAGCCTTGAGGTGGAAAAACTGTTTTTT. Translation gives CASSFSLEVEKLFF.

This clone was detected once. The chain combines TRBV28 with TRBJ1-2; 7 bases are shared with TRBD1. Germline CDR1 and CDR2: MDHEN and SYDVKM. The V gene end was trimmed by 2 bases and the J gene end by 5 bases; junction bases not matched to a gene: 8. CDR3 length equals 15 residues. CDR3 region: CASSLTPAGGYGYTF. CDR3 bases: TGTGCCAGCAGTTTAACCCCGGCAGGGGGATATGGCTACACCTTC.

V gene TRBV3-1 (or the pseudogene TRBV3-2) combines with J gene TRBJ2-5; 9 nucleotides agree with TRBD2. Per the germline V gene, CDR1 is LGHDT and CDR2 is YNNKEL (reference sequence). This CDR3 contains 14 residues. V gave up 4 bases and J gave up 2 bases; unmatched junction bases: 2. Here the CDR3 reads CASSPSGVQETQYF. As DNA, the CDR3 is TGTGCCAGCAGCCCTAGCGGGGTTCAAGAGACCCAGTACTTC.

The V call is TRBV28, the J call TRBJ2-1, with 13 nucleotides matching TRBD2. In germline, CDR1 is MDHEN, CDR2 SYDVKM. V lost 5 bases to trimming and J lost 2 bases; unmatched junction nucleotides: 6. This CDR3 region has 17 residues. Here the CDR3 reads CASSHGLAGVPYNEQFF. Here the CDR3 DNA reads TGTGCCAGCAGTCACGGACTAGCGGGAGTCCCCTACAATGAGCAGTTCTTC.

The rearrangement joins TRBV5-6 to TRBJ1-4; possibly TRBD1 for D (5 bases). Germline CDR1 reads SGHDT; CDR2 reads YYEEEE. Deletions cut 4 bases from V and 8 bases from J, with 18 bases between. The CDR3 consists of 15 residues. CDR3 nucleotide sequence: TGTGCCAGCAGCCTCGGGCCGGGCGGGGACGAAAAACTGTTTTTT. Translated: CASSLGPGGDEKLFF.

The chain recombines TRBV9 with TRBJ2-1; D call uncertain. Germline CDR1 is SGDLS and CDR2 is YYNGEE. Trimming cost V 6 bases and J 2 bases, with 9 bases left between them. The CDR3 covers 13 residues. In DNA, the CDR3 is TGTGCCAGCACTGGCAGGACCTACAATGAGCAGTTCTTC. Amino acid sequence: CASTGRTYNEQFF. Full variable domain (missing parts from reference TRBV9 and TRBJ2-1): DSGVTQTPKHLITATGQRVTLRCSPRSGDLSVYWYQQSLDQGLQFLIQYYNGEERAKGNILERFSAQQFPDLHSELNLSSLELGDSALYFCASTGRTYNEQFFGPGTRLTVL.

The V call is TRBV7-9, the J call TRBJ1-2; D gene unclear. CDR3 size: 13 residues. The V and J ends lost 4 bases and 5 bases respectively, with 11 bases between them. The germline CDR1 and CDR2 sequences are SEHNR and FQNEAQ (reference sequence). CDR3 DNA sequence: TGTGCCAGCAGCTCGGGATTAGGGTATGGCTACACCTTC. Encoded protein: CASSSGLGYGYTF.

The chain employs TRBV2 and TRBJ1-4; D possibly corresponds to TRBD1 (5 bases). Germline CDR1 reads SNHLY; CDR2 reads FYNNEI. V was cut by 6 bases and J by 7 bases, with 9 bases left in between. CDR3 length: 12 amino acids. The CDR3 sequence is CASSRRGEKLFF. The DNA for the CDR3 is TGTGCCAGCAGCAGAAGGGGTGAAAAACTGTTTTTT.

The CDR3 sequence: CASSSTGSYTDTQYF. As DNA, the CDR3 is TGTGCCAGCAGCTCCACCGGGAGTTATACAGATACGCAGTATTTT. The V gene is TRBV5-6, the J gene TRBJ2-3; tentative D call: TRBD2 (6 bases). The V end was cut by 3 bases, the J end by 3 bases, with 14 bases between. This CDR3 has 15 residues. CDR1 is SGHDT and CDR2 is YYEEEE in the germline V gene. Using reference TRBV5-6 and TRBJ2-3 for the parts outside the CDR3, the full variable domain is DAGVTQSPTHLIKTRGQQVTLRCSPKSGHDTVSWYQQALGQGPQFIFQYYEEEERQRGNFPDRFSGHQFPNYSSELNVNALLLGDSALYLCASSSTGSYTDTQYFGPGTRLTVL.

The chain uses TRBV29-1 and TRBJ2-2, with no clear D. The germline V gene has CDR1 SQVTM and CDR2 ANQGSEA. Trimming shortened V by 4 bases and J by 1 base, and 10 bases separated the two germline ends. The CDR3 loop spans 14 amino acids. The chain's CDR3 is CSVGDSWNTGELFF. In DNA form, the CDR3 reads TGCAGCGTTGGAGACTCTTGGAACACCGGGGAGCTGTTTTTT.

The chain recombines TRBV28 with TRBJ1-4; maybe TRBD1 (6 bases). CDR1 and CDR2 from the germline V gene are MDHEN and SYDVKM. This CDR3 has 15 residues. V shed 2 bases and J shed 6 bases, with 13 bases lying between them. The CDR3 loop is CASSLPYGGHEKLFF. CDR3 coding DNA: TGTGCCAGCAGTTTACCCTATGGGGGCCATGAAAAACTGTTTTTT.

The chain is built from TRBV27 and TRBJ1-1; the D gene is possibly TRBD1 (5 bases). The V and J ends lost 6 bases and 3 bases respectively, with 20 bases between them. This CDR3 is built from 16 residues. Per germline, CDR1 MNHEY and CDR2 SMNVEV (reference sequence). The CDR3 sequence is CASSSLGEGPYTEAFF. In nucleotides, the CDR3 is TGTGCCAGCAGCTCCCTGGGGGAGGGGCCCTACACTGAAGCTTTCTTT.

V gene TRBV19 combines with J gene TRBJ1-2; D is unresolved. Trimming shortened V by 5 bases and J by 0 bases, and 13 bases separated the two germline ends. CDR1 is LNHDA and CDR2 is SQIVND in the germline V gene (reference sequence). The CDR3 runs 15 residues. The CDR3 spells CASSSSGRPNYGYTF. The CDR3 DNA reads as TGTGCCAGTAGTTCATCCGGGAGACCTAACTATGGCTACACCTTC.

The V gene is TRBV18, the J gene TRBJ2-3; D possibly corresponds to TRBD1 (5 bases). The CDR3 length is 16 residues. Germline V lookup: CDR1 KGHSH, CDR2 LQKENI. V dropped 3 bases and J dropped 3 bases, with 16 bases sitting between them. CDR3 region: CASSPSSFRGTDTQYF. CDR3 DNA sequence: TGTGCCAGCTCACCCTCTTCCTTTAGGGGAACAGATACGCAGTATTTT.